This TCR beta chain stems from a study of T cell repertoires in cytomegalovirus infection (dated by TCRdb to 2018 to 2020). A note on the overall study: The peptide stimulations were aimed at well-studied HLA-B-restricted epitopes as well as recently identified HLA-C-restricted CMV epitopes, whose presentation resists viral immunomodulation. Donor HLA type was relevant to the analysis, as public TCR beta signatures indicated carriage of CMV infection together with the matching HLA type. Broad study findings and their caveats: Cumulative frequency of public TCR beta family members discriminated carriers of CMV infection plus the relevant HLA type in this cohort and an independent approximately 350-donor cohort. The ex vivo response was dominated by HLA-C-restricted CMV-specific TCR beta clonotypes, which also provided the single most frequent clonotype in two of eight donors.

The CDR3 runs 15 residues from the cysteine to the phenylalanine. The read is trimmed to its CDR3 DNA, 45 bases read in frame from base 1. The germline V gene supplies CDR1 SGHVS and CDR2 FNYEAQ. The V end gives up 4 bases and the J end 3 bases, leaving 4 bases in the junction not matched to a gene. Interpreted using the paper, the treatment or condition label stands for: in vitro stimulation with specific CMV peptide epitopes to enrich CMV-specific T cells. Of note for this clonotype: Its target antigen remains unknown. No base quality values were provided; no much bigger clone lies one nucleotide off.

The data were produced on an Illumina HiSeq 1500. TCRdb reanalyzed the raw reads on its own, using fastp at Q25 for trimming and MiXCR for clone calling, and kept in-frame beta chains. Rows merge per CDR3 protein into single entries with the most common DNA and genes. This sample comprises roughly 500,000 distinct CDR3 sequences, 40% to 50% of them detected only once. The ten largest clones capture 35% to 50% of the sample. The chain is assembled from TRBV7-6 and TRBJ2-1, and TRBD2 aligns with 9 junction nucleotides. The receptor was isolated from a human donor in good health (CMV status not recorded). Some clones in this sample may be carry-over from other donors' samples. The source material was cultured PBMCs, sampled from culture after CMV antigen stimulation. This receptor has the CDR3 CASSSSGESYNEQFF. The DNA sequence is as follows: TGTGCCAGCAGCTCTAGCGGGGAGAGCTACAATGAGCAGTTCTTC.